These 8 T cell receptor beta chains were sequenced from one sample in a study of cytomegalovirus exposure and HLA in healthy donors. The PCR contained 60 Vbeta and 13 Jbeta primers. Profiled with immunoSEQ multiplex PCR; TCRdb holds only in-frame clones, not every one. This sample has roughly 170,000 clones, with more than 70% found just once. The sequenced sample was PBMCs. The receptors were sampled from a woman in her forties or fifties in good health and CMV-seropositive.

The chain joins TRBV5-1 to TRBJ2-7, with D perhaps matching TRBD1 (7 bases). The CDR3 runs to 15 residues. V lost 0 bases and J lost 2, with 12 bases in between. The V gene's germline CDR1 is SGHRS and CDR2 YFSETQ. The CDR3 DNA reads as TGCGCCAGCAGCTTGGGCGGGACAGCAGCCTACGAGCAGTACTTC. This gives the protein CASSLGGTAAYEQYF.

This chain links TRBV6-4 with TRBJ2-3; D gene uncertain. Looked up from germline, CDR1 is MRHNA and CDR2 is SNTAGT. This CDR3 has 14 residues. The V end was cut by 0 bases, the J end by 2 bases, with 6 bases between. Written as DNA, the CDR3 is TGTGCCAGCAGTGACTCAGCCTCCACAGATACGCAGTATTTT. Its translation: CASSDSASTDTQYF.

To note about this clone: The sample carries other DNA sequences with the same CDR3. The rearrangement joins TRBV7-6 to TRBJ1-3, with 7 positions matching TRBD1. The trim removed 5 bases at V and 0 bases at J, leaving 16 bases unmatched. CDR1 is SGHVS, CDR2 FNYEAQ, per germline. The CDR3 sequence is 19 residues long. The CDR3 bases are TGTGCCAGCAGCCCCCACCTCTACGGACAGGCGAACTCTGGAAACACCATATATTTT. Protein sequence: CASSPHLYGQANSGNTIYF.

The V call is TRBV5-1, the J call TRBJ2-2; D is possibly TRBD1 (5 bases). Trimming removed 1 base at V and 5 bases at J, with 15 bases between. The CDR3 loop spans 16 amino acids. The germline gives CDR1 SGHRS, CDR2 YFSETQ. CDR3 coding DNA: TGCGCCAGCAGCTTGCGGCAGGGTTTTTCAACCGGGGAGCTGTTTTTT. Translated: CASSLRQGFSTGELFF.

The V call is TRBV7-2, the J call TRBJ2-6; TRBD2 might be the D (5 bases). V lost 2 bases and J 1 base, leaving 9 bases between the germline ends. CDR1 SGHTA and CDR2 FQGNSA come from the germline V gene. The CDR3 loop spans 16 amino acids. The chain's CDR3 is CASSLRPGSGANVLTF. The CDR3 DNA follows: TGTGCCAGCAGCTTAAGGCCGGGATCTGGGGCCAACGTCCTGACTTTC.

V usage is TRBV4-3 and J usage is TRBJ2-3; D perhaps matches TRBD2 (5 bases). Germline CDR1 and CDR2: LGHNA and YSLEER. The CDR3 runs 17 residues. V was clipped by 0 bases and J by 1 base, with 14 bases between them. The CDR3 reads CASSQELFGIGTDTQYF. The CDR3 coding sequence is TGCGCCAGCAGCCAAGAGTTATTCGGGATTGGCACAGATACGCAGTATTTT.

This chain links TRBV4-1 with TRBJ2-2; no clear D. The length of the CDR3 is 16 residues. The germline V and J ends were trimmed by 4 bases and 3 bases, with 15 bases remaining between them. Germline CDR1 reads MGHRA; CDR2 reads YSYEKL. The chain's CDR3 is CASSLNRPLDTGELFF. CDR3 nucleotide sequence: TGCGCCAGCAGCCTCAACCGCCCCTTAGACACCGGGGAGCTGTTTTTT.

The chain combines TRBV27 with TRBJ2-7; the D gene is possibly TRBD1 (5 bases). This CDR3 region has 15 residues. The germline CDR1 and CDR2 sequences are MNHEY and SMNVEV (reference sequence). V was shortened by 3 bases and J by 0 bases, with 12 bases between the two germline ends. The CDR3 DNA reads as TGTGCCAGCAGTTTTTTGACAGATTACTCCTACGAGCAGTACTTC. Its protein product is CASSFLTDYSYEQYF.